The clone carrying this TCR beta chain was observed a few times. This specimen includes other DNA sequences encoding the same CDR3. The data stem from a study of OX40 agonist ivuxolimab in advanced cancers. Data came from immunoSEQ multiplex PCR; TCRdb stores just in-frame clones and leaves some out. The sample shows about 83,000 clones, under 90% of them seen only once. The germline V and J ends were trimmed by 5 bases and 4 bases, with 9 bases remaining between them. Germline V CDR1 and CDR2: MNHNS, SASEGT. The CDR3 has 13 amino acids. The source of this sequence is an adult with an advanced solid tumor such as melanoma, head and neck, liver or kidney cancer. The specimen comprised CD4+ or CD8+ T cells sorted from blood, sampled in a trial of the OX40 agonist ivuxolimab. The V and J genes are TRBV6-1 and TRBJ1-5; TRBD1 is a possible D gene (6 bases). The CDR3 sequence is CASSPDRNQPQHF. CDR3 in DNA: TGTGCCAGCAGTCCGGACAGAAATCAGCCCCAGCATTTT.